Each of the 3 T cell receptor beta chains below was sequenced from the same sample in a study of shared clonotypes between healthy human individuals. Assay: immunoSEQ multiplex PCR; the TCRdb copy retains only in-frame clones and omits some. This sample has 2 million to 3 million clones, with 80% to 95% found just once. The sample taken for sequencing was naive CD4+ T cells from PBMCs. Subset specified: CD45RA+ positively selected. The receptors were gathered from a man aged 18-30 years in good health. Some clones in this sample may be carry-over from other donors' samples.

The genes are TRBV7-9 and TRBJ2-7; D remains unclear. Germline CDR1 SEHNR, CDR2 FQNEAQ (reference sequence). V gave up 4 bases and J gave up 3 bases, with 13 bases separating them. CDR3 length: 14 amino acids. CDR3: CASSSPDASYEQYF. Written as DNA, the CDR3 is TGTGCCAGCAGCTCCCCGGACGCAAGCTACGAGCAGTACTTC. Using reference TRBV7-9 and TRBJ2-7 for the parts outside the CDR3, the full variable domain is DTGVSQNPRHKITKRGQNVTFRCDPISEHNRLYWYRQTLGQGPEFLTYFQNEAQLEKSRLLSDRFSAERPKGSFSTLEIQRTEQGDSAMYLCASSSPDASYEQYFGPGTRLTVT.

CDR3 sequence: CASTPQAGIYNEQFF. CDR3 coding DNA: TGTGCCAGCACCCCTCAGGCAGGAATCTACAATGAGCAGTTCTTC. J is TRBJ2-1 and V is TRBV9; D not certain. The ends were cut back, 6 bases at V and 3 bases at J, with 16 bases in the middle. CDR1 is SGDLS, CDR2 YYNGEE, per germline. CDR3 length: 15 amino acids.

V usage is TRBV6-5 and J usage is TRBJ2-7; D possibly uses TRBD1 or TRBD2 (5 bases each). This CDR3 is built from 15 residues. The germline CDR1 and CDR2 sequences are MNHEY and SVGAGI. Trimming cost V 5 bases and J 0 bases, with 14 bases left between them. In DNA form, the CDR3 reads TGTGCCAGCAGTCGGGACCGACGAATCTCCTACGAGCAGTACTTC. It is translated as CASSRDRRISYEQYF.